The subject of this entry is one TCR beta chain. Its matching antigen is unknown. Use of 60 Vbeta and 13 Jbeta primers characterized the PCR. Only in-frame clones appear in the TCRdb table, and some are missing; sequencing was by immunoSEQ multiplex PCR. Among some 160,000 clones, approximately 80% were seen once, and the ten largest hold approximately 1.5%. V was clipped by 0 bases and J by 4 bases; unmatched bases: 3. The CDR3 extends over 15 amino acids. Germline V gene sequence: CDR1 SGDLS, CDR2 YYNGEE. The data were taken from a study of cytomegalovirus exposure and HLA in healthy donors. Findings and limits, study-wide: TCR beta chains numbering more than 150 were designated cytomegalovirus-associated. A likely sequencing artifact accounted for one observed cluster of highly shared sequence variants.

The rearrangement links TRBV9 to TRBJ1-4; 7 bases are a match to TRBD1. This receptor was identified in a male donor in good health and CMV-seronegative. Material for sequencing was PBMCs. CDR3 residues: CASSVGGQVNEKLFF. DNA of the CDR3: TGTGCCAGCAGCGTAGGAGGACAGGTTAATGAAAAACTGTTTTTT.